These 13 T cell receptor beta chains came from one sample sequenced in a study of T cell repertoires in cytomegalovirus infection. These receptors' antigens are unknown. TCRdb processed the reads anew with MiXCR; each CDR3 protein has one entry. The sample lists about 900,000 distinct CDR3 sequences; around 29% were seen once. This specimen was cultured CD8+ T cells from PBMCs, taken from culture after CMV antigen stimulation. These receptors were collected from a human donor in good health (CMV status not recorded). Some clones in this sample may be carry-over from other donors' samples.

This clonotype was counted once. The chain links TRBV27 to TRBJ2-7; D may be TRBD1 (6 bases). There are 14 residues in the CDR3. Germline V gene data show CDR1 as MNHEY and CDR2 as SMNVEV (reference sequence). V lost 8 bases to trimming and J lost 3 bases, with 17 bases between them. CDR3 sequence reads: CASRLRGAFYEQYF. As DNA, the CDR3 is TGTGCCAGCCGCCTCAGGGGAGCTTTCTACGAGCAGTACTTC.

The V call is TRBV19, the J call TRBJ1-1; D is unresolved. This CDR3 has 14 residues. The V end lost 7 bases, the J end lost 0 bases, and 12 bases lay between the germline ends. Germline loops: CDR1 LNHDA, CDR2 SQIVND (reference sequence). The CDR3 DNA reads TGTGCCAGTACCCATCCGGGTATGAACACTGAAGCTTTCTTT. This translates into CASTHPGMNTEAFF. The entire variable domain, with the rest obtained from reference TRBV19 and TRBJ1-1, is as follows: DGGITQSPKYLFRKEGQNVTLSCEQNLNHDAMYWYRQDPGQGLRLIYYSQIVNDFQKGDIAEGYSVSREKKESFPLTVTSAQKNPTAFYLCASTHPGMNTEAFFGQGTRLTVV.

This clonotype came up a few times. The chain uses TRBV5-6 and TRBJ2-1, with D possibly TRBD2 on 6 matching bases. V was cut by 6 bases and J by 8 bases, with 21 bases left in between. Germline V CDR1 and CDR2: SGHDT, YYEEEE. This CDR3 has 15 residues. Written as DNA, the CDR3 is TGTGCCAGCACCCTCTGGGGGGTTCGAAAGGATGAGCAGTTCTTC. Translation gives CASTLWGVRKDEQFF.

The chain has TRBV2 and TRBJ1-3; maybe TRBD1 (6 bases). The germline V and J ends were trimmed by 0 bases and 0 bases, with 12 bases remaining between them. Germline CDR1 SNHLY, CDR2 FYNNEI. CDR3 length: 17 residues. The CDR3 region is CASSEATGLHSGNTIYF. The CDR3 bases are TGTGCCAGCAGTGAAGCTACAGGGCTCCACTCTGGAAACACCATATATTTT.

In its sample, this clonotype was seen a few times. The chain has TRBV7-3 and TRBJ2-2; a weak D match, TRBD2 (7 bases). Germline values: CDR1 SGHTA, CDR2 FQGTGA. CDR3 length: 15 amino acids. The germline V and J ends were trimmed by 2 bases and 5 bases, with 12 bases remaining between them. The CDR3 coding sequence is TGTGCCAGCAGCTTATTGGGGGGGCAGACCGGGGAGCTGTTTTTT. Translated, it gives CASSLLGGQTGELFF.

There are many counts of this clonotype. The genes are TRBV6-2 or TRBV6-3 and TRBJ2-1, with 10 bases aligning to TRBD1. The CDR3 has 14 amino acids. CDR1 MNHEY and CDR2 SVGEGT come from the germline V gene. Trimming took 4 bases from V and 4 from J; bases not matched to a gene: 1. For the CDR3, the DNA is TGTGCCAGCAGTTGGACAGGGGGTTACAATGAGCAGTTCTTC. This sequence encodes CASSWTGGYNEQFF.

To note about this clonotype: Given a much more abundant clone one base away, this may be a read error. The V call is TRBV6-5, the J call TRBJ1-1; possibly TRBD1 for D (6 bases). Per the germline V gene, CDR1 is MNHEY and CDR2 is SVGAGI. The CDR3 is 12 amino acids. The V gene lost 6 bases and the J gene lost 3 bases, with 8 bases spanning the gap. The CDR3 region has the DNA TGTGCCAGCAGGGCAGGGGACACTGAAGCTTTCTTT. This translates into CASRAGDTEAFF.

The genes are TRBV5-4 and TRBJ2-3, with D possibly TRBD1 on 5 matching bases. The germline V gene has CDR1 SGHNT and CDR2 YYREEE (reference sequence). The V and J ends lost 3 bases and 2 bases respectively, with 16 bases between them. The CDR3 is 16 amino acids. The CDR3 protein is CASSSKWGSSTDTQYF. The DNA for the CDR3 is TGTGCCAGCAGCTCGAAGTGGGGCAGCTCCACAGATACGCAGTATTTT.

This rearrangement joins TRBV19 to TRBJ1-2, with D perhaps TRBD1 (5 bases). This CDR3 has 13 amino acids. V lost 5 bases to trimming and J lost 6 bases, with 13 bases between them. Per the germline V gene, CDR1 is LNHDA and CDR2 is SQIVND (reference sequence). The CDR3 sequence is CASSFAGTHGYTF. CDR3 sequence (DNA): TGTGCCAGTAGTTTCGCCGGGACCCATGGCTACACCTTC.

The chain is built from TRBV7-8 and TRBJ2-7, with 13 nucleotides matching TRBD2. This CDR3 contains 15 residues. J was trimmed by 4 bases and V by 5 bases; bases with no gene match: 5. CDR1 and CDR2 (germline): SGHVS, FQNEAQ. CDR3 residues: CASSPLAGGHYEQYV. CDR3 in DNA: TGTGCCAGCAGCCCACTAGCGGGGGGGCATTACGAGCAGTACGTC.

This clonotype was picked up a small number of times. This chain connects TRBV6-6 to TRBJ1-1; D is uncertain. V lost 10 bases and J lost 5, with 14 bases in between. Germline CDR1 and CDR2: MNHNY and SVGAGI (reference sequence). The CDR3 totals 12 residues. The CDR3 region has the DNA TGTGCCATAGACGGGAGATTAACTGAAGCTTTCTTT. Its protein is CAIDGRLTEAFF.

The genes are TRBV10-3 and TRBJ2-3; tentative D call: TRBD2 (7 bases). CDR1 and CDR2 from the germline V gene are ENHRY and SYGVKD. CDR3 size: 14 residues. V was trimmed by 3 bases and J by 6 bases, leaving 13 bases between them. The CDR3 loop reads CAISEVGGLDTQYF. The DNA of the CDR3 is TGTGCCATCAGTGAAGTGGGGGGGCTGGATACGCAGTATTTT.

The chain is built from TRBV7-3 and TRBJ2-1, with D perhaps matching TRBD1 (6 bases). Germline V CDR1 and CDR2: SGHTA, FQGTGA. V lost 4 bases, J lost 6 bases, and 22 bases lay in between. The CDR3 contains 17 residues. The CDR3 here is CASSYPGQGKSGNEQFF. CDR3 DNA sequence: TGTGCCAGCAGCTACCCGGGGCAGGGGAAGAGCGGCAATGAGCAGTTCTTC.